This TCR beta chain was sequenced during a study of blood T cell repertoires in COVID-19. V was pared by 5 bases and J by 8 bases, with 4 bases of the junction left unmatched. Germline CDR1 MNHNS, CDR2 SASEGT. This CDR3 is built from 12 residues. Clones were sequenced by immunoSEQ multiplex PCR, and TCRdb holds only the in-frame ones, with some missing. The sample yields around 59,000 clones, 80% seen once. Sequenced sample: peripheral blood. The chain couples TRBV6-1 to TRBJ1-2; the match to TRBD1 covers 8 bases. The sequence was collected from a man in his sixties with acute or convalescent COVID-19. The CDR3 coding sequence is TGTGCCAGCAGTAGGACAGGGAGGGGCTACACCTTC. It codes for CASSRTGRGYTF.